This T cell receptor beta chain was captured by sequencing in a study of T cell changes during pregnancy in multiple sclerosis. Trimming took off 2 bases at V and 2 bases at J, with 11 bases between the two ends. Germline values: CDR1 SGHRS, CDR2 YFSETQ. The length of the CDR3 is 15 residues. This table comes from immunoSEQ multiplex PCR, and its TCRdb copy is limited to in-frame clones, with some not included. The table includes 55,000 to 85,000 clones, about 92% detected once. This sequence was found in a female donor with multiple sclerosis, enrolled in a pregnancy study. This chain links TRBV5-1 with TRBJ1-5, with a possible D match to TRBD1 (6 bases). Material: peripheral blood, obtained after pregnancy. In DNA, the CDR3 is TGCGCCAGCAGCTTAACAGGGCAGGGCAATCAGCCCCAGCATTTT. The encoded protein is CASSLTGQGNQPQHF.